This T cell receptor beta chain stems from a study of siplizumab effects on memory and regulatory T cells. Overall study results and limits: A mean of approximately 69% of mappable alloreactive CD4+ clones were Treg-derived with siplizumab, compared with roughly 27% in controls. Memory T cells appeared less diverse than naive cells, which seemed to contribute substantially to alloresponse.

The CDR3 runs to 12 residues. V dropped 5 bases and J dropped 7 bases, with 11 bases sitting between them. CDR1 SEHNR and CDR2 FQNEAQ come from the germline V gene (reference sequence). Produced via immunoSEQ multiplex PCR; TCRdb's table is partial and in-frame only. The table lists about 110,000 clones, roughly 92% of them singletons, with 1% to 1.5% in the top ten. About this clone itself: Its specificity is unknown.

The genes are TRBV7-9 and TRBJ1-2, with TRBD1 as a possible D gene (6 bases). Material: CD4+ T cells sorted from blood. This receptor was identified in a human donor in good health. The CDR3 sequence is CASSLTGGGYTF. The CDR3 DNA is TGTGCCAGCAGCCTGACAGGAGGTGGCTACACCTTC.